This T cell receptor (beta chain) is drawn from a study of cytomegalovirus exposure and HLA in healthy donors. A multiplex PCR was run with 60 Vbeta primers and 13 Jbeta primers. Generated by immunoSEQ multiplex PCR, the TCRdb table keeps only in-frame clones and is missing some. This sample carries about 160,000 clones, 79% of them seen once, and the ten largest clones take roughly 2%. V dropped 5 bases and J dropped 4; count of bases not matched to a gene: 4. Germline values: CDR1 PRHDT, CDR2 FYEKMQ (reference sequence). CDR3 size: 13 residues. Concerning this clone itself: Its matching antigen is unknown.

General study results and limits: In an earlier analysis, most TCR beta V segments were productive about 87% or about 30% of the time.

Specimen: PBMCs. This clonotype was sampled from a middle-aged man in good health and CMV-seronegative. The chain joins TRBV13 to TRBJ2-5; TRBD1 aligns across 7 bases. The CDR3 coding sequence is TGTGCCAGCAGCGAAACAGGGGTAGAGACCCAGTACTTC. Amino acid sequence: CASSETGVETQYF. The entire variable domain, with the rest obtained from reference TRBV13 and TRBJ2-5, is as follows: AAGVIQSPRHLIKEKRETATLKCYPIPRHDTVYWYQQGPGQDPQFLISFYEKMQSDKGSIPDRFSAQQFSDYHSELNMSSLELGDSALYFCASSETGVETQYFGPGTRLLVL.